The 29 T cell receptor beta chains below come from one sample, sequenced in a study of shared clonotypes between healthy human individuals (dated by TCRdb to about 2020). Library prep was done by the immunoSEQ multiplex PCR assay. TCRdb's version of the immuneACCESS table is confined to in-frame rearrangements and falls short of the full clone set. An unresolved V gene accounts for under half of the shortfall where checked; the remainder is of unknown origin. The sample data list 400,000 to 500,000 clones, and 70% to 85% of these were observed just once. About 12% of the sample goes to the ten largest clones. The sequencing sample was made of PBMCs. Receptors were obtained from a woman aged 40 to 50 in good health. Some clones in this sample may be carry-over from other donors' samples.

The V and J genes are TRBV27 and TRBJ2-3, with D tentatively TRBD2 (5 bases). The CDR3 totals 15 residues. Germline V gene sequence: CDR1 MNHEY, CDR2 SMNVEV (reference sequence). With 2 bases removed from V and 0 bases from J, the gap between germline ends came to 9 bases. For the CDR3, the DNA is TGTGCCAGCAGTTTACGGGGAATAAGCACAGATACGCAGTATTTT. It codes for CASSLRGISTDTQYF.

The chain links TRBV7-3 to TRBJ2-7; a weak D match, TRBD2 (5 bases). The end of the DNA is better explained by TRBJ2-1, so the J call may be wrong. Per germline, CDR1 SGHTA and CDR2 FQGTGA. The CDR3 consists of 14 residues. CDR3 amino acids: CASSSLRGSDEQFF. Written as DNA, the CDR3 is TGTGCCAGCAGCTCCCTCCGGGGTAGTGATGAGCAGTTCTTC.

V gene TRBV14 combines with J gene TRBJ1-3; TRBD1 matches 8 bases. This CDR3 has 14 residues. J lost 4 bases, V lost 4 bases, and 3 bases had no gene match. The germline gives CDR1 SGHDN, CDR2 FVKESK. The CDR3 nucleotides are TGTGCCAGCAGCCCCGGGACAGGAGGAAACACCATATATTTT. Its translation: CASSPGTGGNTIYF. Variable domain in full (rest from reference TRBV14 and TRBJ1-3): EAGVTQFPSHSVIEKGQTVTLRCDPISGHDNLYWYRRVMGKEIKFLLHFVKESKQDESGMPNNRFLAERTGGTYSTLKVQPAELEDSGVYFCASSPGTGGNTIYFGEGSWLTVV.

CDR3 protein: CASSSLRGAIGSGYGYTF. The CDR3 DNA is TGTGCCAGCAGTTCCCTCCGGGGGGCGATTGGGAGTGGGTATGGCTACACCTTC. J is TRBJ1-2 and V is TRBV11-2; D might be TRBD1 (6 bases). CDR3 length: 18 residues. Between the trimmed V and J ends, which lost 6 bases and 5 bases, there was a span of 28 bases. Germline CDR1 reads SGHAT; CDR2 reads FQNNGV.

V usage is TRBV5-8 and J usage is TRBJ1-4, with TRBD1 matching 10 bases. Germline CDR1 reads SGHTS; CDR2 reads YDEGEE. The CDR3 sequence is 14 residues long. Trimming cost V 4 bases and J 8 bases; bases outside gene matches: 5. CDR3: CASSPGQGGEKLFF. CDR3 bases: TGTGCCAGCAGCCCAGGACAGGGGGGCGAAAAACTGTTTTTT.

This clone has just a few counts. J is TRBJ1-6 and V is TRBV2; D is ambiguous. Germline V gene sequence: CDR1 SNHLY, CDR2 FYNNEI. Deletions cut 7 bases from V and 1 base from J, with 5 bases between. There are 13 residues in the CDR3. CDR3 DNA sequence: TGTGCCAGCAAGAAGTCCTATAATTCACCCCTCCACTTT. It yields the protein CASKKSYNSPLHF.

The chain has TRBV7-2 and TRBJ1-2; D possibly corresponds to TRBD1 (6 bases). Trimming left V 6 bases short and J 4 bases short, with 15 bases between. Germline V gene sequence: CDR1 SGHTA, CDR2 FQGNSA. The CDR3 length is 14 residues. For the CDR3, the DNA is TGTGCCAGCAGATGGGGAGGGGGGATCTATGGCTACACCTTC. Protein product: CASRWGGGIYGYTF.

This clone has only one observation. This sequence joins TRBV7-3 and TRBJ2-5; 12 bases map to TRBD2. Trimming removed 2 bases from V and 4 bases from J; junction bases left unmatched: 5. This CDR3 spans 16 amino acids. Germline CDR1 reads SGHTA; CDR2 reads FQGTGA. CDR3 coding DNA: TGTGCCAGCAGCTTATTTGCTAGCGGGAGGGGAGAGACCCAGTACTTC. Encoded protein: CASSLFASGRGETQYF.

The CDR3 DNA reads TGTGCCAGCAGCCAAGCCGAGAAGGACAGCAAAGAGACCCAGTACTTC. Protein sequence: CASSQAEKDSKETQYF. The V gene is TRBV9, the J gene TRBJ2-5, with TRBD1 as a possible D gene (6 bases). The CDR3 is 16 residues long. Between the trimmed V and J ends, which lost 4 bases and 3 bases, there was a span of 19 bases. The germline V gene encodes CDR1 SGDLS and CDR2 YYNGEE.

This chain joins TRBV28 and TRBJ2-1; 9 bases are a match to TRBD2. Trimming cost V 5 bases and J 4 bases; bases outside gene matches: 6. Germline V gene lookup returns CDR1 MDHEN and CDR2 SYDVKM. CDR3 size: 15 residues. Written as DNA, the CDR3 is TGTGCCAGCAGTAGCTTAGCGGGAGAGTACAATGAGCAGTTCTTC. Its translation is CASSSLAGEYNEQFF.

V is TRBV19 and J is TRBJ2-7; TRBD1 agrees at 8 bases. Germline-derived CDR1 and CDR2 are LNHDA and SQIVND (reference sequence). The CDR3 consists of 14 residues. With V trimmed by 4 bases and J by 1 base, 3 bases remained unmatched. The CDR3 region has the DNA TGTGCCAGTAGTAGGACAGGGAATTCCTACGAGCAGTACTTC. It codes for CASSRTGNSYEQYF.

J is TRBJ2-1 and V is TRBV19; either TRBD1 or TRBD2 may supply D (5 bases each). This CDR3 has 13 amino acids. The germline CDR1 and CDR2 sequences are LNHDA and SQIVND (reference sequence). V was trimmed by 9 bases and J by 3 bases, leaving 12 bases between them. The CDR3 loop is CASSGTVYNEQFF. For the CDR3, the DNA is TGTGCCAGCTCCGGGACGGTCTACAATGAGCAGTTCTTC.

V usage is TRBV7-9 and J usage is TRBJ2-3, with unresolved D. V dropped 4 bases and J dropped 2 bases, with 4 bases sitting between them. The CDR3 sequence is 12 residues long. CDR1 is SEHNR, CDR2 FQNEAQ, per germline (reference sequence). The CDR3: CASSYTTDTQYF. The CDR3, as DNA: TGTGCCAGCAGCTATACCACAGATACGCAGTATTTT. Full variable domain (remainder filled in from reference TRBV7-9 and TRBJ2-3): DTGVSQNPRHKITKRGQNVTFRCDPISEHNRLYWYRQTLGQGPEFLTYFQNEAQLEKSRLLSDRFSAERPKGSFSTLEIQRTEQGDSAMYLCASSYTTDTQYFGPGTRLTVL.

The chain combines TRBV6-5 with TRBJ1-4, with D unclear. Trimming pared 6 bases from V and 8 bases from J, leaving 13 bases between. This CDR3 has 13 amino acids. The germline V gene encodes CDR1 MNHEY and CDR2 SVGAGI. CDR3: CASSSKENEKLFF. The CDR3 DNA reads as TGTGCCAGCAGCTCAAAGGAAAACGAAAAACTGTTTTTT.

This clone was counted a few times. The chain joins TRBV28 to TRBJ1-1, with D perhaps matching TRBD1 (5 bases). The length of the CDR3 is 15 residues. Germline assignment: CDR1 MDHEN and CDR2 SYDVKM. V lost 7 bases, J lost 2 bases, and 17 bases lay in between. Here the CDR3 reads CASTQTGQSNTEAFF. CDR3 sequence (DNA): TGTGCCAGCACCCAAACAGGACAATCCAACACTGAAGCTTTCTTT.

The chain uses TRBV7-6 and TRBJ1-3; unclear D gene. Germline values: CDR1 SGHVS, CDR2 FNYEAQ. The CDR3 runs to 16 residues. V was pared by 4 bases and J by 4 bases, with 17 bases between. CDR3 region: CASSYTGHRAGNTIYF. The DNA of the CDR3 is TGTGCCAGCAGCTATACCGGGCACCGAGCGGGAAACACCATATATTTT.

The rearrangement links TRBV28 to TRBJ1-3; D may be TRBD1 (6 bases). CDR3 length: 15 residues. Germline V gene data show CDR1 as MDHEN and CDR2 as SYDVKM. Trimming removed 5 bases at V and 4 bases at J, with 15 bases between. The CDR3 is CASSPGGAAGNTIYF. The CDR3 nucleotides are TGTGCCAGCAGTCCGGGGGGGGCTGCGGGAAACACCATATATTTT.

This clone was observed once. The chain uses TRBV30 and TRBJ1-2; D gene unclear. V was trimmed by 3 bases and J by 7 bases, leaving 6 bases between them. The CDR3 runs 10 residues. Germline CDR1 GTSNPN, CDR2 SVGIG (reference sequence). This chain's CDR3 is CAWSDIGYTF. CDR3 DNA sequence: TGTGCCTGGAGCGACATTGGCTACACCTTC.

The chain combines TRBV18 with TRBJ1-1; D uncertain. CDR3 length: 15 amino acids. V lost 2 bases, J lost 6 bases, and 16 bases lay in between. CDR1 and CDR2 from the germline V gene are KGHSH and LQKENI. The DNA for the CDR3 is TGTGCCAGCTCACCAGGGGAACAGCGAGGCGCTGAAGCTTTCTTT. Translating gives CASSPGEQRGAEAFF.

The chain joins TRBV6-5 to TRBJ2-7; no reliable D call. This CDR3 spans 13 amino acids. Germline CDR1 is MNHEY and CDR2 is SVGAGI. The V gene lost 0 bases and the J gene lost 3 bases, with 6 bases spanning the gap. The CDR3 loop is CASSYSGVYEQYF. The CDR3 DNA reads TGTGCCAGCAGTTACTCGGGCGTCTACGAGCAGTACTTC.

This sequence joins TRBV27 and TRBJ2-1; 15 positions match TRBD2. Germline V gene sequence: CDR1 MNHEY, CDR2 SMNVEV (reference sequence). The V gene end was trimmed by 4 bases and the J gene end by 7 bases; junction bases not matched to a gene: 2. This CDR3 contains 15 residues. CDR3 residues: CASSSGTSGGNEQFF. The CDR3 DNA follows: TGTGCCAGCAGTTCGGGGACTAGCGGGGGGAATGAGCAGTTCTTC.

The rearrangement links TRBV28 to TRBJ2-3; 8 nucleotides match TRBD2. Germline CDR1 is MDHEN and CDR2 is SYDVKM. V lost 6 bases, J lost 0 bases, and 5 bases stayed unmatched. The CDR3 extends over 15 amino acids. The CDR3 protein is CASRGRGASTDTQYF. In nucleotides, the CDR3 is TGTGCCAGCAGGGGGCGGGGGGCTAGCACAGATACGCAGTATTTT.

J is TRBJ1-5 and V is TRBV27, with TRBD1 matching over 9 bases. Germline V gene lookup returns CDR1 MNHEY and CDR2 SMNVEV (reference sequence). Trimming at V came to 4 bases and at J to 6 bases, leaving 1 base not matched to a gene. The CDR3 totals 13 residues. The CDR3 region has the DNA TGTGCCAGCAGTTGGGACAGGGCTCAGCCCCAGCATTTT. The encoded protein is CASSWDRAQPQHF.

The chain couples TRBV10-2 to TRBJ1-2; D is ambiguous. The CDR3 is made up of 14 amino acids. V was clipped by 3 bases and J by 6 bases, with 14 bases between them. The V gene's germline CDR1 is WSHSY and CDR2 SAAADI. CDR3 loop: CASSDVWAGDGYTF. CDR3 nucleotides: TGCGCCAGCAGTGATGTGTGGGCAGGCGATGGCTACACCTTC.

As to this clone: At one of its ends the junction is not consistent with the germline gene, which may arise from a read error. The CDR3 DNA follows: TGTGCCAGTAGCCCCGGGACAGGGAACCCTGAAGCTTTCTTT. Protein: CASSPGTGNPEAFF. The chain recombines TRBV19 with TRBJ1-1; 9 bases are shared with TRBD1. There are 14 residues in the CDR3. The germline V gene encodes CDR1 LNHDA and CDR2 SQIVND (reference sequence).

The CDR3, as DNA: TGTGCCAGCTCACCTGAATTGGCACAGAACAATCAGCCCCAGCATTTT. This codes for CASSPELAQNNQPQHF. The chain recombines TRBV18 with TRBJ1-5; D gene unclear. Per the germline V gene, CDR1 is KGHSH and CDR2 is LQKENI. This CDR3 is 16 amino acids long. Deletions cut 3 bases from V and 3 bases from J, with 15 bases between.

The chain links TRBV7-6 to TRBJ2-7; a weak D match, TRBD1 (6 bases). CDR1 is SGHVS and CDR2 is FNYEAQ in the germline V gene. Trimming took 0 bases from V and 4 from J, leaving 19 bases between them. The CDR3 loop spans 17 amino acids. The CDR3 nucleotides read TGTGCCAGCAGCTTAGCAACAGGGCTCAATCCCGGGTACGAGCAGTACTTC. This gives the protein CASSLATGLNPGYEQYF.

This clone was seen just once. The V gene is TRBV4-1, the J gene TRBJ2-1, with D uncertain. The V end lost 1 base, the J end lost 7 bases, and 8 bases lay between the germline ends. Per germline, CDR1 MGHRA and CDR2 YSYEKL. The CDR3 loop spans 13 amino acids. CDR3 region: CASSQGRRNEQFF. The CDR3 region has the DNA TGCGCCAGCAGCCAAGGTCGGCGAAATGAGCAGTTCTTC.

The chain links TRBV28 to TRBJ1-2; perhaps TRBD1 as D (6 bases). This CDR3 contains 14 residues. V shed 6 bases and J shed 6 bases, with 17 bases lying between them. Germline loops: CDR1 MDHEN, CDR2 SYDVKM. Written as DNA, the CDR3 is TGTGCCAGCAGCCCTCCCGGGAGGGGGAATGGCTACACCTTC. This sequence encodes CASSPPGRGNGYTF.